This T cell receptor (beta chain) stems from a study of shared clonotypes between healthy human individuals (dated by TCRdb to about 2020). General notes on the study: Three men and a couple of women, aged 18 to 49 years, made up the cohort. Each donor's leukapheresis produced roughly between roughly 0.85 and 10 billion PBMCs. For each donor, CD4 naive and CD4 memory were each run on three plates, CD8 naive on two plates, and CD8 memory on one plate. Libraries were prepared and TCR repertoires were sequenced by different laboratories using diverse techniques, in order to increase sequencing depth and limit assay-specific biases. Blood TCR repertoires of a handful of healthy adults were deeply sequenced to estimate repertoire size and the extent of clonotype sharing between individuals.

As encoded in the germline V gene (reference sequence), CDR1 is LNHDA while CDR2 is SQIVND. Trimming costs V 11 bases and J 8 bases, and their ends lie 17 bases apart. The CDR3 contains 12 residues, cysteine and phenylalanine counted. The read is trimmed to its CDR3 DNA, 36 bases read in frame from base 1. Using the deep immunoSEQ assay, TCR CDR3 regions were amplified from genomic DNA by multiplex PCR. Extracted genomic DNA from each cell subset was spread evenly across all wells of several immunoSEQ 96-well plates, with each plate serving as a replicate. For sorted subsets, each replicate PCR was loaded with around 220 ng genomic DNA, equivalent to some 27,000 T cell genomes. Purified libraries were quantified with a Qubit 3.0 fluorometer, sized on a Bioanalyzer 2100, and re-quantified with the KAPA Library Quantification kit. Each immunoSEQ 96-well plate was sequenced on its own single-read 150-cycle Illumina NextSeq 550 flow cell. The authors' analysis ran thus. Because the immunoSEQ output included only junctional sequences and no quality scores, the filtering could not be the same as the filtering used for full-length reads. To assign V/J genes and CDR3, sequences were annotated using PyIR, a Python wrapper for IgBLAST v1.9, with IMGT germline references. Reads were removed for weak V/J assignments (E-value above 1e-6), missing CDR3, stop codons, out-of-frame junctions, or ambiguous translated residues. V3J clonotypes were defined as sequences sharing the same inferred V gene, J gene, and CDR3 amino acid sequence. To compute the percentage overlap between repertoires, the number of shared unique clonotypes was divided by the size of the smaller repertoire. RTK rarefaction, the Chao1 estimator, and Recon v2.1 estimates of unobserved clonotypes were used to assess repertoire richness. For all TCRbeta clonotypes obtained by the gDNA method from a few donors, generation probabilities were computed with OLGA. TCRdb took this table from immuneACCESS and kept in-frame rearrangements with V and J called. Such tables lack part of the clones; where checked against another copy, unresolved V genes explain under half of the gap, and the rest is unexplained. That table is the source of V, J and clone size, and D and trimming were worked out from the DNA. A total of approximately 2.4 million clones appear in this sample, approximately 94% of them only once. In total, the top ten clones hold roughly 0.13% of the sample.

General conclusions and limits of the study: Naive subsets generally had larger estimated clonotype richness than memory subsets did. Pairwise subsampling led to the expectation that sequencing depth would affect the degree of clonotype sharing among donors. Across a few donors, 5% to 6% of naive CD4, more than 3% of naive CD8, 2.3% of memory CD4, and about 0.44% of memory CD8 clonotypes were shared. Sampling was restricted to blood, and TCR repertoires in tissues likely differ from the TCR repertoires found in blood. The genetic and exposure-history diversity represented was limited by the small number of donors. Compared with non-shared clonotypes, the clonotypes found in all four sorted-subset donors had higher generation probabilities. Even with the large sequencing depth, rarefaction of the sorted-subset datasets indicated that sequencing was incomplete.

Healthy HIV-negative adults with no recently reported acute infections or vaccinations were included as donors. All donors were Caucasian adults living in Nashville, Tennessee, USA. Magnetic negative selection was used to enrich CD4+ T cells, after which naive cells were positively selected on CD45RA and the negative fraction became the memory subset. Blood was collected by leukapheresis, and PBMCs were isolated by Ficoll-Histopaque density gradient centrifugation and then cryopreserved in liquid nitrogen vapor phase. Analytical flow cytometry was used to check the purity and quantity of each magnetically sorted T cell population. Genomic DNA was isolated from every sorted fraction and measured by UV absorbance on a Nanodrop 2000c. Regarding this clone: No cognate antigen has been identified for it. Per-base qualities were not stored, and no clone one base away is much larger.

The rearrangement joined TRBV19 to TRBJ2-3, with an unclear D gene assignment. Sequenced: naive CD4+ T cells sorted from blood. The cell subset or site label for this specimen denotes: CD45RA+ positively selected. The sequence came from a man aged 18 to 29 in good health. The CDR3 protein is CAVAPDQSTQYF. The sequenced DNA is TGTGCCGTAGCACCGGACCAATCTACGCAGTATTTT.